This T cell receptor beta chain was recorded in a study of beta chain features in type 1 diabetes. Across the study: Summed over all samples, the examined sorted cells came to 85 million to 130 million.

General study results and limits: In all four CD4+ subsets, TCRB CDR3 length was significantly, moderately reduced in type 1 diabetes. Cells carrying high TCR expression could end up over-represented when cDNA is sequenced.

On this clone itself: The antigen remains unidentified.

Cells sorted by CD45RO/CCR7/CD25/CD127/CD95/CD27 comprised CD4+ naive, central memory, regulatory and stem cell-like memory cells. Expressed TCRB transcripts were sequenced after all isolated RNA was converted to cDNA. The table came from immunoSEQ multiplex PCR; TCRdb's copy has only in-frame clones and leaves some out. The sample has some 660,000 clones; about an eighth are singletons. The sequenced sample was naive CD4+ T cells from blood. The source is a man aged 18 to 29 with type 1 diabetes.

In DNA, the CDR3 is TGTGCCAGCAGCCCCTTAGGGGCAAACACCGGGGAGCTGTTTTTT. Translated, it gives CASSPLGANTGELFF. This chain joins TRBV6-6 and TRBJ2-2, with a tentative D call TRBD1 (5 bases). The V end was cut by 6 bases, the J end by 2 bases, with 13 bases between. CDR3 length: 15 amino acids. Germline V CDR1 and CDR2: MNHNY, SVGAGI (reference sequence).